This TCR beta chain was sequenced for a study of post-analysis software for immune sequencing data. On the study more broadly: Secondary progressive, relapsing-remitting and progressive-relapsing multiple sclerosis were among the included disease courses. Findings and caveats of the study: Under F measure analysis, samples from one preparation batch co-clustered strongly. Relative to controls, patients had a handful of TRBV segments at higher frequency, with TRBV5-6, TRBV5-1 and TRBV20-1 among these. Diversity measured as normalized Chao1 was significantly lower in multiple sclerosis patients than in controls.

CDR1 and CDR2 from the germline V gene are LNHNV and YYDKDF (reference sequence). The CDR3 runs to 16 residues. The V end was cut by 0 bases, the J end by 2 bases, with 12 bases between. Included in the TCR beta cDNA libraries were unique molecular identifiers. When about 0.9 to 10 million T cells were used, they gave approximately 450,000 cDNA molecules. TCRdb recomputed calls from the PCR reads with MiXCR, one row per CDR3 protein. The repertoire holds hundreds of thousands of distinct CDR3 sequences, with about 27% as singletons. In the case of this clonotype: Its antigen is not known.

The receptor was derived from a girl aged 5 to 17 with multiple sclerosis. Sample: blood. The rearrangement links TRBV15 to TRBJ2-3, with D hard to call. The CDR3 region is CATSRDPDLSTDTQYF. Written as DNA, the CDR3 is TGTGCCACCAGCAGAGATCCGGACCTTTCCACAGATACGCAGTATTTT.